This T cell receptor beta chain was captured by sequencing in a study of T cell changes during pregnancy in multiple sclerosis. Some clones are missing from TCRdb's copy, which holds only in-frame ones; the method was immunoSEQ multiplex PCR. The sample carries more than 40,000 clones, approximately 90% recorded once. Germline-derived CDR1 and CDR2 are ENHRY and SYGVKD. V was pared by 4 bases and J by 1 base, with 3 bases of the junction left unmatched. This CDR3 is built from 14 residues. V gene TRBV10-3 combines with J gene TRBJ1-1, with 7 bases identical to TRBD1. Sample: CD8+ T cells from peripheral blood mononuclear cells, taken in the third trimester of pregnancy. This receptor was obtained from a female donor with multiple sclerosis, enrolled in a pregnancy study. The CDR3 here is CAISGQGRNTEAFF. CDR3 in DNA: TGTGCCATCAGTGGACAGGGAAGGAACACTGAAGCTTTCTTT.